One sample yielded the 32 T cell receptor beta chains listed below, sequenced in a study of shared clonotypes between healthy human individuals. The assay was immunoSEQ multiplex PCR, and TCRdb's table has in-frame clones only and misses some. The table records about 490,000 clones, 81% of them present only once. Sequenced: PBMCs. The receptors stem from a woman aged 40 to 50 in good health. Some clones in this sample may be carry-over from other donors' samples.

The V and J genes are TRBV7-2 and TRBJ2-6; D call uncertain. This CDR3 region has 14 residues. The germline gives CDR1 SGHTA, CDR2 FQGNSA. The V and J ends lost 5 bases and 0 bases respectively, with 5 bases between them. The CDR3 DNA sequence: TGTGCCAGCAGCCATATCTCTGGGGCCAACGTCCTGACTTTC. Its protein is CASSHISGANVLTF.

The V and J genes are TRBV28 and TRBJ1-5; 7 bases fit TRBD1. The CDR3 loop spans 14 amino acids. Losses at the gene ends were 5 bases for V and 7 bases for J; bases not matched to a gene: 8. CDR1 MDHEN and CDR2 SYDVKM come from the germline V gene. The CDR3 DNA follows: TGTGCCAGCAGTCGCGACAGGGAATCCCAGCCCCAGCATTTT. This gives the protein CASSRDRESQPQHF.

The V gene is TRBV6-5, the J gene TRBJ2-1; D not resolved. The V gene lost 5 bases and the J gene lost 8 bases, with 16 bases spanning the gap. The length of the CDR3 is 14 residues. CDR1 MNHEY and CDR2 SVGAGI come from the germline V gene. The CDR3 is CASSRPALGYEQFF. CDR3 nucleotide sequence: TGTGCCAGCAGTCGCCCGGCCCTAGGTTATGAGCAGTTCTTC.

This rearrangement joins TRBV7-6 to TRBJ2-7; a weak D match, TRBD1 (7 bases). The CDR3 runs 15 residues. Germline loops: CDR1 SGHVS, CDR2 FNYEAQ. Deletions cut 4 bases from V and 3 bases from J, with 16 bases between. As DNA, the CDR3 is TGTGCCAGCAGCTCCCAGGGGGGAGAGGGCTACGAGCAGTACTTC. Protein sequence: CASSSQGGEGYEQYF.

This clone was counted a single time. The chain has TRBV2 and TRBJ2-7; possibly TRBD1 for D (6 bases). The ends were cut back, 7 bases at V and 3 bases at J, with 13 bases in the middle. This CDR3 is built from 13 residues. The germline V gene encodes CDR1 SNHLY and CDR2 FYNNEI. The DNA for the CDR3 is TGTGCCAGCAAGGTTGAGGGGGTCTACGAGCAGTACTTC. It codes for CASKVEGVYEQYF.

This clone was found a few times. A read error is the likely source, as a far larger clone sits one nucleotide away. The CDR3 loop reads CASSGCSYGYTF. CDR3 in DNA: TGTGCCAGTAGTGGGTGCAGCTATGGCTACACCTTC. J is TRBJ1-2 and V is TRBV19; D uncertain. Germline V gene lookup returns CDR1 LNHDA and CDR2 SQIVND (reference sequence). The CDR3 is made up of 12 amino acids. V was trimmed by 5 bases and J by 4 bases, leaving 8 bases between them.

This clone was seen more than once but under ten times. In DNA, the CDR3 is TGTGCCAGCAGTTCGCATCCGGGACAGGGCTACACCTTC. As protein: CASSSHPGQGYTF. The rearrangement joins TRBV28 to TRBJ1-2; 7 nucleotides align to TRBD1. Trimming at V came to 4 bases and at J to 8 bases, leaving 7 bases not matched to a gene. Per the germline V gene, CDR1 is MDHEN and CDR2 is SYDVKM. This CDR3 comprises 13 residues.

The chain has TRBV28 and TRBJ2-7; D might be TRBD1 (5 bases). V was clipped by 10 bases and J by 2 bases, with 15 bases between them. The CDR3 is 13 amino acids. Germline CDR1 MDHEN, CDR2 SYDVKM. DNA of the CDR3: TGTGCCACCGCTCCAAAAGGGGCCTACGAGCAGTACTTC. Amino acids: CATAPKGAYEQYF. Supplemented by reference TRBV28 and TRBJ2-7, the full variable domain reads DVKVTQSSRYLVKRTGEKVFLECVQDMDHENMFWYRQDPGLGLRLIYFSYDVKMKEKGDIPEGYSVSREKKERFSLILESASTNQTSMYLCATAPKGAYEQYFGPGTRLTVT.

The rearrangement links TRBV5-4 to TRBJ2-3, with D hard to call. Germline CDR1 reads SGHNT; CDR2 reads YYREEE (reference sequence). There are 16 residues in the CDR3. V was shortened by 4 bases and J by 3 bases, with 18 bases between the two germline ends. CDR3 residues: CASSDGRLVGTDTQYF. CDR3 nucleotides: TGTGCCAGCAGCGACGGACGGTTGGTGGGGACAGATACGCAGTATTTT. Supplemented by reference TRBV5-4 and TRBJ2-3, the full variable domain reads ETGVTQSPTHLIKTRGQQVTLRCSSQSGHNTVSWYQQALGQGPQFIFQYYREEENGRGNFPPRFSGLQFPNYSSELNVNALELDDSALYLCASSDGRLVGTDTQYFGPGTRLTVL.

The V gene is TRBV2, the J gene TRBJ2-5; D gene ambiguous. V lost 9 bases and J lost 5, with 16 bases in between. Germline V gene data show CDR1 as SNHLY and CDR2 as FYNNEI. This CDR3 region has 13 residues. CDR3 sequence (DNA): TGTGCCAGTACTGTTCTAGGGTCTGAGACCCAGTACTTC. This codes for CASTVLGSETQYF. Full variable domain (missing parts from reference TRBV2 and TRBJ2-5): EPEVTQTPSHQVTQMGQEVILRCVPISNHLYFYWYRQILGQKVEFLVSFYNNEISEKSEIFDDQFSVERPDGSNFTLKIRSTKLEDSAMYFCASTVLGSETQYFGPGTRLLVL.

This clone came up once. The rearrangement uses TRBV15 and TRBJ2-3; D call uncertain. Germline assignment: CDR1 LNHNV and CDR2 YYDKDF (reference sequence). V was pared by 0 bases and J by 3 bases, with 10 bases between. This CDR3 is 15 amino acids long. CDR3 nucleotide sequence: TGTGCCACCAGCAGAGAAATCCTCACGACAGATACGCAGTATTTT. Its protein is CATSREILTTDTQYF.

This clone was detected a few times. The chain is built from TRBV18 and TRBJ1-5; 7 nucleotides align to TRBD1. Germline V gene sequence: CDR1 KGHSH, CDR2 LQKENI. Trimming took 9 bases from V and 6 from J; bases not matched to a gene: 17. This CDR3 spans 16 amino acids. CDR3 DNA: TGTGCCAGTACTGGGGACAGATCAGCCGGGTTTCAGCCCCAGCATTTT. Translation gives CASTGDRSAGFQPQHF.

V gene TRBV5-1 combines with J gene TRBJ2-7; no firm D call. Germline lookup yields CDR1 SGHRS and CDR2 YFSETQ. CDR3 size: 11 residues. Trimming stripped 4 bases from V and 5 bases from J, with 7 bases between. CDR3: CASSTQDEQYF. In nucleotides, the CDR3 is TGCGCCAGCAGCACCCAAGACGAGCAGTACTTC.

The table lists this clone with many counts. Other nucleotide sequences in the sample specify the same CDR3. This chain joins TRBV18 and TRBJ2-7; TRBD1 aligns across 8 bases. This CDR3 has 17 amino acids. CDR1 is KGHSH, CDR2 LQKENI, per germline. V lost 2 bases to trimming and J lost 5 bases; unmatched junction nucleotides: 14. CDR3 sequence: CASSPSPVGQGADEQYF. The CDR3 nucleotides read TGTGCCAGCTCACCAAGTCCGGTCGGGCAGGGGGCCGACGAGCAGTACTTC.

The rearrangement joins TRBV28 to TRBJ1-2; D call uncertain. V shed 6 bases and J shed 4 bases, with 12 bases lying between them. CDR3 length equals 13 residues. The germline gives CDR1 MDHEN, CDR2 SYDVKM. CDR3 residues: CASSSPTSYGYTF. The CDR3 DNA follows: TGTGCCAGCAGCAGCCCTACAAGCTATGGCTACACCTTC.

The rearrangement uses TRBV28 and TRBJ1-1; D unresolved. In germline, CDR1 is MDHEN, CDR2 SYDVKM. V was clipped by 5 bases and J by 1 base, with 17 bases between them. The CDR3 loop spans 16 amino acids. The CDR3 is CASSTPRAAANTEAFF. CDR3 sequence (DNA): TGTGCCAGCAGTACTCCCCGGGCGGCAGCGAACACTGAAGCTTTCTTT.

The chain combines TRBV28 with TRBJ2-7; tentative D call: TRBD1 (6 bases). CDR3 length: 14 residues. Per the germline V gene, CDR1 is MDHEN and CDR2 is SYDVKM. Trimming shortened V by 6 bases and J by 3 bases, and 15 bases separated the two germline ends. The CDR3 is CASRVRTGSYEQYF. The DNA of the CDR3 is TGTGCCAGCAGGGTACGAACAGGGAGCTACGAGCAGTACTTC.

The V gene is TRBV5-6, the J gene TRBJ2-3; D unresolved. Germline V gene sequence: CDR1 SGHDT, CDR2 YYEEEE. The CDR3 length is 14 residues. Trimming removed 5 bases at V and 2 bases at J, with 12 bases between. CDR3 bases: TGTGCCAGCAGGTCGGCCAGATACACAGATACGCAGTATTTT. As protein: CASRSARYTDTQYF. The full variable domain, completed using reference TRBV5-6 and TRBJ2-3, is DAGVTQSPTHLIKTRGQQVTLRCSPKSGHDTVSWYQQALGQGPQFIFQYYEEEERQRGNFPDRFSGHQFPNYSSELNVNALLLGDSALYLCASRSARYTDTQYFGPGTRLTVL.

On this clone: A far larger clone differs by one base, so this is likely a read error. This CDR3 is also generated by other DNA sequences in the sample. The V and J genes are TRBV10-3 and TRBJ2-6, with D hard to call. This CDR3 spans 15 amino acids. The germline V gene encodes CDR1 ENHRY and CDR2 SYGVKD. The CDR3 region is CAISDFGPGANVLTF. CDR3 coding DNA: TGTGCTATCAGTGATTTCGGACCTGGGGCCAACGTCCTGACTTTC.

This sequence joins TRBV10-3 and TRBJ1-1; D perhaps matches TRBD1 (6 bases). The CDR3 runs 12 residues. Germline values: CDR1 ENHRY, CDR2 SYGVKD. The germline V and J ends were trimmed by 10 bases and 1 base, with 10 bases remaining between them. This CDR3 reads CATRTENTEAFF. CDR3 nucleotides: TGTGCCACTCGGACAGAGAACACTGAAGCTTTCTTT.

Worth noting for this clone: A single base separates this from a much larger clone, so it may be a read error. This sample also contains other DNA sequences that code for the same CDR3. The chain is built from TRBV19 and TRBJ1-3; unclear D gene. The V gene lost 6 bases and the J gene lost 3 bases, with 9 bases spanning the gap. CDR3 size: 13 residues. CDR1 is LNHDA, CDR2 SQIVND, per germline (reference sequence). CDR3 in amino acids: CASSTDNGNTIYF. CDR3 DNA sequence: TGTGCCAGTAGCACTGATAATGGAAACACCATATATTTT.

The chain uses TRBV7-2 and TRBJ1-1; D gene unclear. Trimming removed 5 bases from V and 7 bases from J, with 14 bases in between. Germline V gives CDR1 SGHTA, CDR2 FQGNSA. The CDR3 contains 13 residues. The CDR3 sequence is CASSRLREGEAFF. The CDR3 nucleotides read TGTGCCAGCAGCCGGCTTAGGGAGGGTGAAGCTTTCTTT. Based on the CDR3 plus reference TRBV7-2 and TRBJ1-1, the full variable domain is GAGVSQSPSNKVTEKGKDVELRCDPISGHTALYWYRQSLGQGLEFLIYFQGNSAPDKSGLPSDRFSAERTGGSVSTLTIQRTQQEDSAVYLCASSRLREGEAFFGQGTRLTVV.

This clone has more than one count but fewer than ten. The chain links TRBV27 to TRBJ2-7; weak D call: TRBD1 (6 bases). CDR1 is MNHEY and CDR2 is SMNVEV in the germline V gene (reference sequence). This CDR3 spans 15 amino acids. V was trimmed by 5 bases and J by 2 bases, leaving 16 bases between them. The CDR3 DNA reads TGTGCCAGCAGTCACCAGGGGAGCGGAGCCTACGAGCAGTACTTC. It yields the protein CASSHQGSGAYEQYF.

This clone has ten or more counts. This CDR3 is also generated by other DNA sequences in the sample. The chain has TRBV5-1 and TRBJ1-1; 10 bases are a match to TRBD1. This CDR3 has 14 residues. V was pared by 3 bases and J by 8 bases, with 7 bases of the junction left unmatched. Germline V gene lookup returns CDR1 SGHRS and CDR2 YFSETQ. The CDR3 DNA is TGCGCCAGCAGCTCGGGGACAGGGGCTCCGGAAGCTTTCTTT. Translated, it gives CASSSGTGAPEAFF.

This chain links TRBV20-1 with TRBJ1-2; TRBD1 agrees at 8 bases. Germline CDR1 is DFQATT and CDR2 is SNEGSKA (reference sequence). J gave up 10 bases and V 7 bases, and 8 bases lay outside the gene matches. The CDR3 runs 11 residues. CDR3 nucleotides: TGCAGTGTCGGACAGGGAGACACCTACACCTTC. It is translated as CSVGQGDTYTF.

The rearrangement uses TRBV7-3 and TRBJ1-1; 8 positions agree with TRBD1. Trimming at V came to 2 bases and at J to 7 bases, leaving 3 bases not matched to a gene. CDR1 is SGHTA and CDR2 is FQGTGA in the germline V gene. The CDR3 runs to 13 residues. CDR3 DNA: TGTGCCAGCAGCTTAGCCGGACAGGGTGAAGCTTTCTTT. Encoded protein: CASSLAGQGEAFF.

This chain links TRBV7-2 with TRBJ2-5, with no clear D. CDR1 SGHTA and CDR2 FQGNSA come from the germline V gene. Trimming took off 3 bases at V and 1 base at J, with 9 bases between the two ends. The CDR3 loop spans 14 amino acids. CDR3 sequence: CASSFGEVQETQYF. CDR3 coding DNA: TGTGCCAGCAGCTTTGGAGAAGTCCAAGAGACCCAGTACTTC.

In nucleotides, the CDR3 is TGTGCCAGCTCACCCCCGGGCCTCGGGTCGGACTACGAGCAGTACTTC. Translated, it gives CASSPPGLGSDYEQYF. The V gene is TRBV18, the J gene TRBJ2-7, with D unclear. The V end was cut by 3 bases, the J end by 3 bases, with 18 bases between. The CDR3 spans 16 residues. CDR1 is KGHSH, CDR2 LQKENI, per germline. Looking up the rest from reference TRBV18 and TRBJ2-7 gives the full variable domain: NAGVMQNPRHLVRRRGQEARLRCSPMKGHSHVYWYRQLPEEGLKFMVYLQKENIIDESGMPKERFSAEFPKEGPSILRIQQVVRGDSAAYFCASSPPGLGSDYEQYFGPGTRLTVT.

CDR3 sequence (DNA): TGTGCCAGTAGTATAGCCCCGTACCAAGAGACCCAGTACTTC. Translating it yields CASSIAPYQETQYF. The rearrangement joins TRBV19 to TRBJ2-5; D remains unclear. V was trimmed by 1 base and J by 0 bases, leaving 6 bases between them. The CDR3 consists of 14 residues. Germline V gene data show CDR1 as LNHDA and CDR2 as SQIVND (reference sequence). Full variable domain (outside the CDR3, taken from reference TRBV19 and TRBJ2-5): DGGITQSPKYLFRKEGQNVTLSCEQNLNHDAMYWYRQDPGQGLRLIYYSQIVNDFQKGDIAEGYSVSREKKESFPLTVTSAQKNPTAFYLCASSIAPYQETQYFGPGTRLLVL.

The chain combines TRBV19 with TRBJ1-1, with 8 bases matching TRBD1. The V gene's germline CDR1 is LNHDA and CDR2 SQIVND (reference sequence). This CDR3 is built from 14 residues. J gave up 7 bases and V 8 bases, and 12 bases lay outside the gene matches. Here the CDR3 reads CASEQGGLGSEAFF. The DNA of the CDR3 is TGTGCCAGTGAACAGGGGGGCCTTGGGAGTGAAGCTTTCTTT.

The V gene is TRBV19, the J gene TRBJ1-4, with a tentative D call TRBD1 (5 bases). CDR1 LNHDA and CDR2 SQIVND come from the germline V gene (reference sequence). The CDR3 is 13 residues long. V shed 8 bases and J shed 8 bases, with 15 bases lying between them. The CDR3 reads CASSRTGREKLFF. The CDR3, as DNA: TGTGCCAGTTCCCGGACGGGGCGGGAAAAACTGTTTTTT.

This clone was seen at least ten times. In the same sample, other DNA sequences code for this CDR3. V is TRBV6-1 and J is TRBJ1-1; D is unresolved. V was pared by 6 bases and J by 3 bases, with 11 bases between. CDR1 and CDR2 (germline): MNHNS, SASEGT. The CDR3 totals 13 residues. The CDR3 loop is CASRLGKDTEAFF. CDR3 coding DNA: TGTGCCAGCAGACTAGGGAAAGACACTGAAGCTTTCTTT.